This T cell receptor beta chain was captured in a study of blood T cell repertoires in COVID-19. Study information: The samples span acute and convalescent COVID-19 from the United States, Italy and Spain.

Germline CDR1 reads LNHDA; CDR2 reads SQIVND (reference sequence). CDR3 length equals 13 residues. This clone has a handful of counts. Authors' methods: Estimates of nucleated cell counts were drawn from the amplification of reference gene primers. Assay: immunoSEQ multiplex PCR; the TCRdb copy retains only in-frame clones and omits some. That table gives V, J and clone size, and the DNA gave D and trimming. The sample consists of 350,000 or so clones, 83% of them appearing once. The chain employs TRBV19 and TRBJ2-7; TRBD2 matches at 11 bases. The source of this sequence is a man aged 25-45 years with active or convalescent COVID-19. The sequenced sample was peripheral blood. The CDR3 reads CATSSGRLYEQYF. The CDR3 DNA follows: TGTGCAACGTCTAGCGGGAGGCTCTACGAGCAGTACTTC.